The 20 T cell receptor beta chains below come from one sample, sequenced in a study of shared T cell receptors in the human thymus. Measured with immunoSEQ multiplex PCR; TCRdb has only the in-frame clones, and not every one. The sample lists just under 550,000 clones, approximately 80% occurring once. These data also formed part of another study, on human thymus T cells.

The specimen sequenced was thymocytes. The origin of the receptors is a boy under two years old with a congenital heart defect.

The chain joins TRBV7-2 to TRBJ1-1, with a weak D call TRBD1 (5 bases). The V gene's germline CDR1 is SGHTA and CDR2 FQGNSA. The V gene lost 6 bases and the J gene lost 1 base, with 9 bases spanning the gap. This CDR3 spans 13 amino acids. CDR3 amino acids: CASSPGGNTEAFF. CDR3 bases: TGTGCCAGCAGTCCCGGGGGGAACACTGAAGCTTTCTTT. The whole variable domain, remainder taken from reference TRBV7-2 and TRBJ1-1, is GAGVSQSPSNKVTEKGKDVELRCDPISGHTALYWYRQSLGQGLEFLIYFQGNSAPDKSGLPSDRFSAERTGGSVSTLTIQRTQQEDSAVYLCASSPGGNTEAFFGQGTRLTVV.

This chain joins TRBV5-6 and TRBJ1-5; TRBD1 might be the D (5 bases). The V gene's germline CDR1 is SGHDT and CDR2 YYEEEE. With 3 bases removed from V and 2 bases from J, the gap between germline ends came to 18 bases. CDR3 length: 17 residues. The CDR3 spells CASSWGGAGGGNQPQHF. The CDR3 region has the DNA TGTGCCAGCAGCTGGGGAGGGGCAGGAGGAGGCAATCAGCCCCAGCATTTT.

This rearrangement joins TRBV9 to TRBJ2-1; TRBD2 agrees at 12 bases. V dropped 0 bases and J dropped 3; count of bases not matched to a gene: 1. Germline CDR1 SGDLS, CDR2 YYNGEE. This CDR3 is built from 16 residues. CDR3 DNA sequence: TGTGCCAGCAGCGTAGCTAGCGGGAGGGTCTACAATGAGCAGTTCTTC. It yields the protein CASSVASGRVYNEQFF. Filled out from reference TRBV9 and TRBJ2-1, the complete variable domain reads DSGVTQTPKHLITATGQRVTLRCSPRSGDLSVYWYQQSLDQGLQFLIQYYNGEERAKGNILERFSAQQFPDLHSELNLSSLELGDSALYFCASSVASGRVYNEQFFGPGTRLTVL.

There are a few counts of this clone. The rearrangement joins TRBV4-1 to TRBJ2-7, with 9 bases that match TRBD1. V was clipped by 0 bases and J by 0 bases; unmatched bases: 6. Germline CDR1 is MGHRA and CDR2 is YSYEKL. CDR3 size: 17 residues. In DNA form, the CDR3 reads TGCGCCAGCAGCCAAGATCTTACAGGGGGCTCCTCCTACGAGCAGTACTTC. This sequence encodes CASSQDLTGGSSYEQYF.

The chain uses TRBV4-1 and TRBJ2-1, with TRBD2 matching 11 bases. From germline, CDR1 is MGHRA and CDR2 YSYEKL. This CDR3 contains 17 residues. J was trimmed by 3 bases and V by 3 bases; bases with no gene match: 7. CDR3 protein: CASSQGTGTSGYNEQFF. The CDR3 nucleotides read TGCGCCAGCAGCCAGGGGACCGGGACTAGCGGCTACAATGAGCAGTTCTTC.

The V call is TRBV7-9, the J call TRBJ1-4, with D possibly being TRBD1 (6 bases). The V gene lost 5 bases and the J gene lost 4 bases, with 11 bases spanning the gap. The CDR3 runs 14 residues. Per the germline V gene, CDR1 is SEHNR and CDR2 is FQNEAQ (reference sequence). The CDR3 here is CASSHTGRNEKLFF. CDR3 DNA: TGTGCCAGCAGCCATACAGGGCGTAATGAAAAACTGTTTTTT.

The V and J genes are TRBV28 and TRBJ2-7; D gene ambiguous. CDR1 MDHEN and CDR2 SYDVKM come from the germline V gene. The CDR3 runs 17 residues. V lost 0 bases and J 0 bases, leaving 15 bases between the germline ends. The CDR3 region has the DNA TGTGCCAGCAGTTTATGGCCCCTTTGGCCAAGCTCCTACGAGCAGTACTTC. The encoded protein is CASSLWPLWPSSYEQYF.

The V call is TRBV18, the J call TRBJ1-2; 7 bases map to TRBD1. V dropped 5 bases and J dropped 3; count of bases not matched to a gene: 9. Germline V gives CDR1 KGHSH, CDR2 LQKENI. The CDR3 consists of 15 residues. The CDR3 DNA is TGTGCCAGCTCAAATGGACAGGTCGGAGACTATGGCTACACCTTC. Its translation is CASSNGQVGDYGYTF.

The genes are TRBV30 and TRBJ2-1; TRBD2 aligns across 9 bases. This CDR3 contains 13 residues. Per the germline V gene, CDR1 is GTSNPN and CDR2 is SVGIG (reference sequence). After removal of 4 bases from V and 9 bases from J, the junction contained 7 bases not matched to a gene. The chain's CDR3 is CAWIFFSGGEQFF. CDR3 nucleotides: TGTGCCTGGATATTTTTTAGCGGGGGTGAGCAGTTCTTC.

The rearrangement joins TRBV4-3 to TRBJ2-5; TRBD2 matches 16 bases. This CDR3 comprises 19 residues. Germline V gene lookup returns CDR1 LGHNA and CDR2 YSLEER. V was pared by 0 bases and J by 9 bases, with 13 bases of the junction left unmatched. As DNA, the CDR3 is TGCGCCAGCAGCCAAGAGGTGGGACTAGCGGGGGGGATCCAAGTGGCCCAGTACTTC. Translating it yields CASSQEVGLAGGIQVAQYF.

CDR3 protein: CASSPGRANTEAFF. The DNA for the CDR3 is TGTGCCAGCTCACCAGGCAGGGCGAACACTGAAGCTTTCTTT. V usage is TRBV18 and J usage is TRBJ1-1; maybe TRBD1 (5 bases). In germline, CDR1 is KGHSH, CDR2 LQKENI. The CDR3 covers 14 residues. V gave up 2 bases and J gave up 1 base, with 8 bases separating them.

J is TRBJ2-1 and V is TRBV19; 14 bases are shared with TRBD2. CDR1 and CDR2 (germline): LNHDA, SQIVND (reference sequence). The trim removed 5 bases at V and 1 base at J, leaving 4 bases unmatched. The CDR3 spans 17 residues. This CDR3 is CASSPRTSGRSYNEQFF. As DNA, the CDR3 is TGTGCCAGTAGTCCGCGGACTAGCGGGAGGTCCTACAATGAGCAGTTCTTC.

This clone was counted once. The CDR3 sequence is CASSFRQDSYEQYF. In nucleotides, the CDR3 is TGTGCCAGCAGCTTCAGGCAGGACTCCTACGAGCAGTACTTC. The gene calls are TRBV5-6 and TRBJ2-7; D ambiguous. The length of the CDR3 is 14 residues. Between the trimmed V and J ends, which lost 2 bases and 0 bases, there was a span of 9 bases. Germline V gene data show CDR1 as SGHDT and CDR2 as YYEEEE. Full variable domain (outside the CDR3, taken from reference TRBV5-6 and TRBJ2-7): DAGVTQSPTHLIKTRGQQVTLRCSPKSGHDTVSWYQQALGQGPQFIFQYYEEEERQRGNFPDRFSGHQFPNYSSELNVNALLLGDSALYLCASSFRQDSYEQYFGPGTRLTVT.

The chain links TRBV6-5 to TRBJ2-3; 11 positions agree with TRBD2. Trimming took 4 bases from V and 1 from J; bases not matched to a gene: 4. Germline CDR1 is MNHEY and CDR2 is SVGAGI. CDR3 size: 16 residues. CDR3 region: CASSFQGLAGTDTQYF. In DNA form, the CDR3 reads TGTGCCAGCAGTTTCCAGGGACTAGCGGGCACAGATACGCAGTATTTT.

The rearrangement links TRBV23-1 to TRBJ1-2; TRBD1 agrees at 7 bases. TRBV23-1 is labeled an ORF, and its function is uncertain. V trimming: 9 bases; J trimming: 2 bases; junction bases outside the gene matches: 6. The CDR3 extends over 13 amino acids. The CDR3 nucleotides are TGCGCCAGAGGGGACAGACTGAACTATGGCTACACCTTC. Amino acid sequence: CARGDRLNYGYTF.

In its sample, this clone was seen a few times. This chain joins TRBV2 and TRBJ1-1, with D hard to call. CDR3 length equals 16 residues. The germline V and J ends were trimmed by 3 bases and 0 bases, with 14 bases remaining between them. The V gene's germline CDR1 is SNHLY and CDR2 FYNNEI. The CDR3 nucleotides read TGTGCCAGCAGTGATATCGGGTATCGTTTGAACACTGAAGCTTTCTTT. Encoded protein: CASSDIGYRLNTEAFF.

This chain links TRBV9 with TRBJ2-2; a weak D match, TRBD2 (5 bases). The CDR3 runs to 15 residues. Looked up from germline, CDR1 is SGDLS and CDR2 is YYNGEE. V lost 4 bases and J lost 5, with 15 bases in between. CDR3 bases: TGTGCCAGCAGCCCAGGAGGAACCCGAACCGGGGAGCTGTTTTTT. Translation gives CASSPGGTRTGELFF.

This clone appeared a few times. This rearrangement joins TRBV29-1 to TRBJ1-1; 8 nucleotides line up with TRBD1. CDR3 length: 13 amino acids. J was trimmed by 5 bases and V by 6 bases; bases with no gene match: 8. CDR1 SQVTM and CDR2 ANQGSEA come from the germline V gene. Here the CDR3 reads CSVRDRSGTEAFF. CDR3 sequence (DNA): TGCAGCGTCCGGGACAGGAGTGGGACTGAAGCTTTCTTT.

The gene calls are TRBV19 and TRBJ2-3; the D is unclear. The V gene lost 4 bases and the J gene lost 1 base, with 6 bases spanning the gap. The CDR3 totals 13 residues. Germline values: CDR1 LNHDA, CDR2 SQIVND (reference sequence). The CDR3 region is CASSTTGTDTQYF. The CDR3 DNA reads TGTGCCAGTAGTACCACAGGCACAGATACGCAGTATTTT.

The chain combines TRBV4-3 with TRBJ1-1; D is ambiguous. Trimming took off 0 bases at V and 1 base at J, with 9 bases between the two ends. Germline loops: CDR1 LGHNA, CDR2 YSLEER. The CDR3 contains 15 residues. CDR3 in DNA: TGCGCCAGCAGCCAAGATAGAGGGCAGAACACTGAAGCTTTCTTT. It yields the protein CASSQDRGQNTEAFF.